Sequencing of this T cell receptor beta chain was carried out in a study of blood T cell repertoires in COVID-19. Background on the study: Samples came from the United States, Italy and Spain, spanning acute and convalescent COVID-19.

In the original analysis: How many nucleated cells were present was estimated from reference gene primer amplification. Produced via immunoSEQ multiplex PCR; TCRdb's table is partial and in-frame only. Clonal size and the V and J genes are those of that table, whereas D and trimming came from the DNA. The sample carries approximately 500,000 clones, 85% to 90% recorded once. The V and J ends lost 1 base and 3 bases, in that order; junction bases with no gene match: 11. Germline CDR1 and CDR2: SGHAT and FQNNGV. The CDR3 runs to 18 residues. Enrolment of Seattle patients took place during active infection, and they were followed longitudinally.

This clonotype was sampled from a woman between 45 and 60 years old with COVID-19, enrolled during active disease. The J gene is TRBJ2-3, the V gene TRBV11-2; 9 bases map to TRBD2. The sequencing input was peripheral blood. The CDR3 loop is CASSLVLAGPQGTDTQYF. In nucleotides, the CDR3 is TGTGCCAGCAGCTTAGTTCTAGCGGGACCCCAAGGGACAGATACGCAGTATTTT.